Listed here is a single T cell receptor (beta chain). Per the original data handling: How many nucleated cells were present was estimated from reference gene primer amplification. The assay was immunoSEQ multiplex PCR, and TCRdb's table has in-frame clones only and misses some. That table supplies the V and J calls and clone size; D and trimming were determined from the DNA. The table lists around 150,000 clones, around 87% of them singletons. These data belong to a study of blood T cell repertoires in COVID-19. As for the study in general: Donors in the United States, Italy and Spain gave samples during acute or convalescent COVID-19. T cells, B-cell-depleted T cells, or PBMCs supplied cDNA or gDNA.

V was trimmed by 7 bases and J by 4 bases, leaving 20 bases between them. This CDR3 comprises 14 residues. Looked up from germline, CDR1 is GTSNPN and CDR2 is SVGIG (reference sequence). The chain is built from TRBV30 and TRBJ2-7, with D maybe TRBD1 (6 bases). The clonotype was recovered from a man in his fifties or sixties with active COVID-19. Specimen: peripheral blood. CDR3 amino acids: CASSGQPLGYEQYF. CDR3 coding DNA: TGTGCCTCTTCGGGACAACCCCTCGGGTACGAGCAGTACTTC.